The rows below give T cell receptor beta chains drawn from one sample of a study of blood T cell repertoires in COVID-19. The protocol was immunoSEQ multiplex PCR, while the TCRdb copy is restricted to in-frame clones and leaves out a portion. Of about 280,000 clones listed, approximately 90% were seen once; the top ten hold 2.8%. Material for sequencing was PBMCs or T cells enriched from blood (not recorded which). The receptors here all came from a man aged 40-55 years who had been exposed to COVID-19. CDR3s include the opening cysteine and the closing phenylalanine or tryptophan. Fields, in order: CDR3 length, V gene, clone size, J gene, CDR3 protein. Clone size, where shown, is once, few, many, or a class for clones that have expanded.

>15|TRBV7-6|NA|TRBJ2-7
CASSLAQGVLYEQYF
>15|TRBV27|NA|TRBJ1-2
CASSLLGQGENGYTF
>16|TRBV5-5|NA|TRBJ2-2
CASSLGAGANTGELFF
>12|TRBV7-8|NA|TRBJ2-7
CASSRSFHEQYF
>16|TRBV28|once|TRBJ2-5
CASSITGTGLQETQYF
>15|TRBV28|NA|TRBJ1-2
CASSPGRDRGYGYTF
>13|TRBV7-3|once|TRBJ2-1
CASSSMPSGEQFF
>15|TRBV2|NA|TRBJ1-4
CASSDQGQANEKLFF
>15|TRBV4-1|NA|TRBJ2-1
CASRGLRSGSGEQFF
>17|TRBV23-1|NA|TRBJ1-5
CASSQPTGRWWDQPQHF
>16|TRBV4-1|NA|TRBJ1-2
CASSQEPGQLASGYTF
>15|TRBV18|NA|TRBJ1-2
CASSPQGAIGDGYTF
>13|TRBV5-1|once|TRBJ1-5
CASSRGGSEPQHF
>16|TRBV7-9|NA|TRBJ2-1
CASSPPGTGDYNEQFF
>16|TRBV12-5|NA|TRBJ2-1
CASGLSPSGRSNEQFF
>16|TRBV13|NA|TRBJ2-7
CASSFRGQGPSYEQYF
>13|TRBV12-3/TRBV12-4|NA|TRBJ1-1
CASSLAGTGYAFF
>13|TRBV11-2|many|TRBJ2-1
CASSLGGGDEQFF
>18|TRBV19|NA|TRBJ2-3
CASSSGKWVGLSTDTQYF
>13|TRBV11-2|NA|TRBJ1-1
CASSLVRDSGAFF
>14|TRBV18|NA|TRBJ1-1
CASSPKSLNTEAFF
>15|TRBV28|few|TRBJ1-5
CASSLIRVSNQPQHF
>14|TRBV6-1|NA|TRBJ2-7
CASSEARSAYEQYF
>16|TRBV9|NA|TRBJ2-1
CASSVEMGLMSDEQFF
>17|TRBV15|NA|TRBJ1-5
CATSRTYDRASNQPQHF
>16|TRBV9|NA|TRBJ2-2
CASSASGTELTGELFF
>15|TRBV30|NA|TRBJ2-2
CAWNRSPSGDGELFF
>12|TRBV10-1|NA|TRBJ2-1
CASSEQSSEQFF
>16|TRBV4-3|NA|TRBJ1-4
CASSHYGTAGNEKLFF
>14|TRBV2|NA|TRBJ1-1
CASSEEAAGTEAFF
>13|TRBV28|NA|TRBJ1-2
CASSRAGLGGYTF
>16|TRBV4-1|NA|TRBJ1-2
CASSQDLRGLVYGYTF
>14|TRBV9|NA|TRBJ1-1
CASSAMGPGTEAFF
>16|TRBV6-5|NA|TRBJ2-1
CASSSIRAGVGDEQFF
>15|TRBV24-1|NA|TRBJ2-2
CATNKVAVNTGELFF
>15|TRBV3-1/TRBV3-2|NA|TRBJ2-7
CASSQARETPYEQYF
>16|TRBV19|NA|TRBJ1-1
CASSTLPGTANTEAFF
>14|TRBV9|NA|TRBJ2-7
CASSGGLAAEEQYF
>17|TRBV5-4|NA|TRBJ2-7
CASSLGVSGSSSYEQYF
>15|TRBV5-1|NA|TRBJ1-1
CASSSTGQPNTEAFF
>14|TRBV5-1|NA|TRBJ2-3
CASSLSQGADTQYF
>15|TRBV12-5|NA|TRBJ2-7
CASGSLAGVGGEQYF
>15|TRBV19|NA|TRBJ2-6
CASSIDFSGANVLTF
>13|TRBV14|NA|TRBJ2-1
CASSQEGAHEQFF
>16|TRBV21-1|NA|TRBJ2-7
CASSLEHEPHSYEQYF
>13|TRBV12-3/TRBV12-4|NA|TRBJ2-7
CASSSSTAYEQYF
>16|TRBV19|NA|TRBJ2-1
CASSIGAPGGYNEQFF
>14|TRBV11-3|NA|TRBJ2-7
CASGVGQGSAEQYF
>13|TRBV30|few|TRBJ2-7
CAWSTLLGYEQYF
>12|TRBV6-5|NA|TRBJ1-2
CASRWETGGYTF
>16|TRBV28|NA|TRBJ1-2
CASSPYTRGQNYGYTF
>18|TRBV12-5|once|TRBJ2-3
CASGLATPDSGSTDTQYF
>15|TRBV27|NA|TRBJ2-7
CASSLRSGTSYEQYF
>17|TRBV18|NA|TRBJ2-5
CASSPPKGQGARETQYF
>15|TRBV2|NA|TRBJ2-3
CASSVSAGLTDTQYF
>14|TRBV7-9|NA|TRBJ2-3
CASSLWRRTDTQYF
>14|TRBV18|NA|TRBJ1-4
CASSVADSNEKLFF
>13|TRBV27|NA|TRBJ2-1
CASSGGPPNEQFF